This T cell receptor (delta chain) was found in a study of γδ T cells in repeated Plasmodium falciparum infection. For the study at large: Donors had four controlled P. falciparum NF54 infections over approximately 600 days. Samples were taken at baseline, before some infections, and 21 days after each. Broader study findings: Donors in Mali lived in a small rural village, largely one ethnic group.

TCRdb fed the multiplex PCR reads to CATT. There are 90,000 or so delta-chain clones in the sample; 0.85% to 1% occur only once, and nearly 10% lies in the top ten. In the case of this clone: Its specificity is not known. The translation of this DNA and the TCRdb protein of a much larger clone differ at residue 19, probably owing to a read error; the protein shown here is translated from the DNA.

The receptor's source is a pool of human donors (malaria-infected and uninfected, not separated). Sequenced: gamma-delta T cells from blood.

CDR3 DNA: TGTGCTCTTGGGGAAGGGTTCCTACGGATACTCCCAACCTGGGCTTCTTTACGAGACGATAAACTCATCTTT. Its translation is CALGEGFLRILPTWASLRDDKLIF. The gene calls are TRDV1 and TRDJ1, with D maybe TRDD2 (7 bases). Germline V CDR1 and CDR2: TSWWSYY, QGS. V lost 2 bases, J lost 4 bases, and 41 bases lay in between. The CDR3 has 24 residues.